Listed below are T cell receptor beta chains from one sample, sequenced in a study of naive and memory T cell subsets. TCRdb itself ran the UMI-ligation and nested PCR reads through MiXCR, one entry per CDR3 protein. The sample shows approximately 89,000 distinct CDR3 sequences, roughly 7% of them seen only once. The specimen was central memory CD4+ T cells from blood. The receptors originated from a human donor in good health. CDR3s include the opening cysteine and the closing phenylalanine or tryptophan. The order of the fields is D gene, clone size, V gene, J gene, CDR3 DNA, CDR3 protein. A D gene is named only where the DNA matches it firmly. Size is omitted from some rows. Given values are once, few, many or a class for expanded clones.

TRBD2,.,TRBV5-1,TRBJ2-7,TGCGCCAGCAGCTTGGGTCCTAGCGGGGTCTACGAGCAGTACTTC,CASSLGPSGVYEQYF
TRBD1,many,TRBV6-2/TRBV6-3,TRBJ1-5,TGTGCCAGCAGCCCTTCAGGGACAGGCCGGAATCAGCCCCAGCATTTT,CASSPSGTGRNQPQHF
TRBD2,few,TRBV7-3,TRBJ2-3,TGTGCCAGCAGCTCCGGCGGGGGGACAGATACGCAGTATTTT,CASSSGGGTDTQYF
TRBD1,many,TRBV7-9,TRBJ1-2,TGTGCCAGCAGCTCGGAGGACAGGGTCGTGGGTGGCTACACCTTC,CASSSEDRVVGGYTF
TRBD1,many,TRBV6-6,TRBJ2-6,TGTGCCAGCAGCCCGACAGGGGGACGCCTTGGGGCCAACGTCCTGACTTTC,CASSPTGGRLGANVLTF
TRBD2,many,TRBV7-7,TRBJ2-1,TGTGCTAGCAGCCCCGTCCTGGCGGGGGGATACAATGAGCAGTTCTTC,CASSPVLAGGYNEQFF
.,few,TRBV2,TRBJ2-7,TGTGCCAGCAGCGCCGGTCTCGAGCAGTACTTC,CASSAGLEQYF
.,medium-sized,TRBV30,TRBJ2-3,TGTGCCTGGAGAAACGGGCAGGCCCTACTCACAGATACGCAGTATTTT,CAWRNGQALLTDTQYF
.,.,TRBV9,TRBJ1-2,TGTGCCAGCAGCGTAGTTGGTGAAGAGGGGCACAGTAGGAACTATGGCTACACCTTC,CASSVVGEEGHSRNYGYTF
TRBD2,many,TRBV29-1,TRBJ2-3,TGCAGCGTGCTCGGACTAGTTGGCGGCACAGATACGCAGTATTTT,CSVLGLVGGTDTQYF
.,few,TRBV6-2/TRBV6-3,TRBJ1-5,TGTGCCAGCAGTTACGGTTTGAGGGGAAATCAGCCCCAGCATTTT,CASSYGLRGNQPQHF
TRBD2,few,TRBV24-1,TRBJ2-1,TGTGCCACCAGTGAACCCGGGACTAAGGCGCCCAATGAGCAGTTCTTC,CATSEPGTKAPNEQFF
TRBD2,many,TRBV6-6,TRBJ2-3,TGTGCCAGCAGTTACCCCCAGGGACTAGCGGCAGATACGCAGTATTTT,CASSYPQGLAADTQYF
.,many,TRBV4-2,TRBJ1-1,TGTGCCAGCAGCCAAGAGGCCAGGGAAGCCATGAACACTGAAGCTTTCTTT,CASSQEAREAMNTEAFF
.,.,TRBV7-2,TRBJ2-5,TGTGCCAGCAGCCGACCCACTCTGAAAGAGACCCAGTACTTC,CASSRPTLKETQYF
.,many,TRBV20-1,TRBJ1-5,TGCAGTGCTAGCGCTTGGGCGGTAAATAGCAATCAGCCCCAGCATTTT,CSASAWAVNSNQPQHF
.,many,TRBV6-1,TRBJ1-5,TGTGCCAGCAGTGCTAGCCGGGGGTGGAGCAATCAGCCCCAGCATTTT,CASSASRGWSNQPQHF
TRBD1,many,TRBV29-1,TRBJ1-6,TGCAGCGTCCAGACAGGGACCTATAATTCACCCCTCCACTTT,CSVQTGTYNSPLHF
TRBD1,many,TRBV20-1,TRBJ1-2,TGCAGTGCTAGCCCACAGGGGGCAGTCAATGGCTACACCTTC,CSASPQGAVNGYTF
.,medium-sized,TRBV28,TRBJ1-1,TGTGCCAGCAGTTTATATCCCAGGCCGAACACTGAAGCTTTCTTT,CASSLYPRPNTEAFF
TRBD2,.,TRBV20-1,TRBJ2-1,TGCAGTGCTAGCCTAATGAGGCCGGGACTAGCGGGATATGAGCAGTTCTTC,CSASLMRPGLAGYEQFF
.,many,TRBV7-9,TRBJ1-4,TGTGCCAGCAGCTTAGCTGCCCAGGGTTATGAAAAACTGTTTTTT,CASSLAAQGYEKLFF
.,many,TRBV6-1,TRBJ2-7,TGTGCCAGCGGGGTCGGGGTGACCTACGAGCAGTACTTC,CASGVGVTYEQYF
TRBD1,many,TRBV5-1,TRBJ1-4,TGCGCCAGCAGCTCCGGGACAGGAGGTGAAAAACTGTTTTTT,CASSSGTGGEKLFF
TRBD2,many,TRBV24-1,TRBJ2-1,TGTGCCGTTACAGGGAGGTCTATAGCGGGAGGTCTTTCGGATGAGCAGTTCTTC,CAVTGRSIAGGLSDEQFF
TRBD2,many,TRBV11-1,TRBJ2-1,TGTGCCAGCAGCTACACTAGCGGGAGGAATGAGCAGTTCTTC,CASSYTSGRNEQFF
TRBD1,few,TRBV24-1,TRBJ2-5,TGTGCCACCAGTGACCCGGGACAGTACGTGGAGACCCAGTACTTC,CATSDPGQYVETQYF
.,many,TRBV20-1,TRBJ1-4,TGCAGTGCGCTACAGGCAAATATTGAAAAACTGTTTTTT,CSALQANIEKLFF
TRBD2,few,TRBV4-3,TRBJ2-3,TGCGCCAGCAGCCAAGATCGGCGGGGGGTACTCACAGATACGCAGTATTTT,CASSQDRRGVLTDTQYF
.,many,TRBV5-1,TRBJ1-3,TGCGCCAGCAGCAGGGTTACTCCTGGAAACACCATATATTTT,CASSRVTPGNTIYF
TRBD2,many,TRBV20-1,TRBJ2-7,TGCAGTGCTATCGGGGGGGGTCGCGGGAGAAGGCCCTACGAGCAGTACTTC,CSAIGGGRGRRPYEQYF
TRBD2,many,TRBV28,TRBJ2-5,TGTGCCAGCAGTTTATCTGGCGGGGGGGCCGGAGAGACCCAGTACTTC,CASSLSGGGAGETQYF
.,many,TRBV30,TRBJ1-6,TGTGCCTGGACCAAACCGGACAGCGTTAATTCACCCCTCCACTTT,CAWTKPDSVNSPLHF
.,few,TRBV6-4,TRBJ2-1,TGTGCCAGCAGGGGGGTCTTAAGCGACGAGCAGTTCTTC,CASRGVLSDEQFF